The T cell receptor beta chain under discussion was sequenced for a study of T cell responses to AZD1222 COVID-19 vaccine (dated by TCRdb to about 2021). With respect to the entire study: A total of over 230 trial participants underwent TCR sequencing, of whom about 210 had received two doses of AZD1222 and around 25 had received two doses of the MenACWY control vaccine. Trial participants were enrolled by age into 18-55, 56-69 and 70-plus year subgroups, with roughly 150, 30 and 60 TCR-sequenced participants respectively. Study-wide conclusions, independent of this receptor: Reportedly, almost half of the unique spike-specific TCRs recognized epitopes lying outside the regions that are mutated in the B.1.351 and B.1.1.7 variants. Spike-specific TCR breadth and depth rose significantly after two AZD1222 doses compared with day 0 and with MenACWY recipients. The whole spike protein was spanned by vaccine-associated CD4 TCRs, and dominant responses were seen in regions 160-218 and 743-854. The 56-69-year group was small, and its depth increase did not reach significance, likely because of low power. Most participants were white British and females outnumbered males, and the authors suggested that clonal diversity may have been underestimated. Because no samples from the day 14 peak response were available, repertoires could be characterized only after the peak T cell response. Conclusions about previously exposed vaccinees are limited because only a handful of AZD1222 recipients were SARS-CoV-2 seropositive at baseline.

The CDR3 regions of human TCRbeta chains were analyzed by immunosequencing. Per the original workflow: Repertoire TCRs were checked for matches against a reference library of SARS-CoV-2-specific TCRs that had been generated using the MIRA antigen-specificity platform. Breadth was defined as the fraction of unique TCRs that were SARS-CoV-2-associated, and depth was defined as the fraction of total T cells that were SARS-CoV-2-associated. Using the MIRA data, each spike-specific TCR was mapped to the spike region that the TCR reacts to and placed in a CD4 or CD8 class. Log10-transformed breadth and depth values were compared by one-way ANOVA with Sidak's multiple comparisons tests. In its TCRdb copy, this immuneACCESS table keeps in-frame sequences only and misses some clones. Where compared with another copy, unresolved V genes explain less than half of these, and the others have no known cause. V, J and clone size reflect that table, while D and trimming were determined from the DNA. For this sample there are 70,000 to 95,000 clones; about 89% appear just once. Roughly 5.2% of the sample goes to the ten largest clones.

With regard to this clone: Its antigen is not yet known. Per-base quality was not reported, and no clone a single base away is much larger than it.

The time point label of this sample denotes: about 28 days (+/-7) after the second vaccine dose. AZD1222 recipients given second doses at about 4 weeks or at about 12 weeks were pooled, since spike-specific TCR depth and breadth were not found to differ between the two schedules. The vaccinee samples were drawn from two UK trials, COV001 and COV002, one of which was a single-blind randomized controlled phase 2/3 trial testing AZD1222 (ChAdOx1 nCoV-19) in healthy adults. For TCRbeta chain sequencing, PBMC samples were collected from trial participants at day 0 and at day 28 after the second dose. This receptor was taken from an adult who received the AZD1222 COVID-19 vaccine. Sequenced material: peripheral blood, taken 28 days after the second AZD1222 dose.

The base sequence is TGTGCCAGCAGCTTCCTCAGGGGTACTCAGCCCCAGCATTTT. Translated, this is CASSFLRGTQPQHF. The chain uses TRBV11-2 and TRBJ1-5; the best D guess is TRBD1, with 6 bases matching. Based on the germline V gene, the CDR1 and CDR2 sequences are SGHAT and FQNNGV. The V end loses 3 bases and the J end loses 6 bases, and a stretch of 12 bases separates them. The CDR3 covers 14 residues, taking in both the cysteine and the phenylalanine. The entry retains the CDR3 DNA only, 42 bases that are in frame from base 1.